The next 16 T cell receptor beta chains were all read from a single sample in a study of shared clonotypes between healthy human individuals. Here immunoSEQ multiplex PCR was the method, and the copy in TCRdb shows in-frame clones only, minus some. Among 1.6 million or so clones, approximately 98.5% were seen once, and the ten largest hold 0.3% to 0.45%. The material sequenced was naive CD4+ T cells sorted from blood. Subset given: CD45RA+ positively selected. Every receptor here comes from a man under 40 in good health.

V gene TRBV23-1 combines with J gene TRBJ2-7; TRBD1 agrees at 7 bases. TRBV23-1 is given ORF status, its function remaining uncertain. After removal of 0 bases from V and 5 bases from J, the junction contained 7 bases not matched to a gene. The CDR3 is made up of 15 amino acids. The chain's CDR3 is CASSQSRDRPDEQYF. The CDR3 nucleotides read TGCGCCAGCAGTCAATCCAGGGACAGACCAGACGAGCAGTACTTC.

CDR3 protein: CASSWGQDQPQHF. As DNA, the CDR3 is TGTGCCAGCAGTTGGGGGCAGGATCAGCCCCAGCATTTT. The chain joins TRBV6-6 to TRBJ1-5, with a tentative D call TRBD1 (6 bases). Germline loops: CDR1 MNHNY, CDR2 SVGAGI (reference sequence). The CDR3 is 13 residues long. Trimming took off 4 bases at V and 5 bases at J, with 9 bases between the two ends.

This chain uses TRBV30 with TRBJ2-3; 8 bases line up with TRBD1. V was pared by 2 bases and J by 0 bases, with 4 bases of the junction left unmatched. From germline, CDR1 is GTSNPN and CDR2 SVGIG (reference sequence). This CDR3 is 15 amino acids long. The CDR3 is CAWSPGTGSTDTQYF. The CDR3 nucleotides read TGTGCCTGGAGTCCCGGGACAGGAAGCACAGATACGCAGTATTTT.

This chain uses TRBV29-1 with TRBJ2-1; perhaps TRBD2 as D (5 bases). Trimming took off 0 bases at V and 6 bases at J, with 18 bases between the two ends. Germline V gene sequence: CDR1 SQVTM, CDR2 ANQGSEA. The CDR3 totals 16 residues. The CDR3 reads CSVEDHPVRAGNEQFF. Here the CDR3 DNA reads TGCAGCGTTGAAGATCATCCCGTGCGGGCCGGCAATGAGCAGTTCTTC.

The genes are TRBV10-3 and TRBJ2-7; 12 bases fit TRBD2. Unmatched junction bases numbered 7, after V lost 3 bases and J lost 4 bases. CDR3 length: 16 amino acids. Germline V gene sequence: CDR1 ENHRY, CDR2 SYGVKD. CDR3 coding DNA: TGTGCCATCAGTGAAAAAACTAGCGGGGGGAAATACGAGCAGTACTTC. As protein: CAISEKTSGGKYEQYF.

This clone came up once. This chain uses TRBV5-4 with TRBJ2-1; 7 bases are a match to TRBD1. From germline, CDR1 is SGHNT and CDR2 YYREEE (reference sequence). The CDR3 sequence is 15 residues long. J lost 2 bases, V lost 3 bases, and 5 bases had no gene match. The chain's CDR3 is CASSSPGQPYNEQFF. Here the CDR3 DNA reads TGTGCCAGCAGCTCCCCGGGACAGCCCTACAATGAGCAGTTCTTC. Complete variable domain (other parts from reference TRBV5-4 and TRBJ2-1): ETGVTQSPTHLIKTRGQQVTLRCSSQSGHNTVSWYQQALGQGPQFIFQYYREEENGRGNFPPRFSGLQFPNYSSELNVNALELDDSALYLCASSSPGQPYNEQFFGPGTRLTVL.

A note on this clone: The identical CDR3 is also encoded by other nucleotide sequences in the sample. V and J are TRBV18 and TRBJ2-7; 7 bases are shared with TRBD1. This CDR3 is built from 16 residues. Per the germline V gene, CDR1 is KGHSH and CDR2 is LQKENI. Germline trimming cut 3 bases from V and 4 bases from J; bases unmatched to any gene: 12. The CDR3 loop reads CASSPLSTGQNYEQYF. DNA for the CDR3: TGTGCCAGCTCACCCCTTTCGACAGGGCAAAATTACGAGCAGTACTTC.

The V and J genes are TRBV9 and TRBJ1-2, with no clear D. V lost 4 bases and J lost 5, with 15 bases in between. This CDR3 is built from 14 residues. The germline CDR1 and CDR2 sequences are SGDLS and YYNGEE. The CDR3 DNA sequence: TGTGCCAGCAGCAAAGACTGGGGAGAGTATGGCTACACCTTC. Translating it yields CASSKDWGEYGYTF.

This chain uses TRBV9 with TRBJ2-3; 7 bases fit TRBD2. CDR1 and CDR2 (germline): SGDLS, YYNGEE. Trimming cost V 0 bases and J 2 bases; bases outside gene matches: 6. This CDR3 has 16 amino acids. DNA for the CDR3: TGTGCCAGCAGCGTAGGGTCTAGCGGAAACACAGATACGCAGTATTTT. Translated, it gives CASSVGSSGNTDTQYF.

The chain uses TRBV7-2 and TRBJ1-1; 10 bases agree with TRBD1. This CDR3 region has 14 residues. Germline-derived CDR1 and CDR2 are SGHTA and FQGNSA. J gave up 3 bases and V 4 bases, and 2 bases lay outside the gene matches. The DNA for the CDR3 is TGTGCCAGCAGCTCAGGACAGGGGGACACTGAAGCTTTCTTT. Translation: CASSSGQGDTEAFF.

A word on this clone: The sample carries other DNA sequences with the same CDR3. V is TRBV5-6 and J is TRBJ2-7; D might be TRBD1 (5 bases). Trimming took 4 bases from V and 2 from J, leaving 10 bases between them. Germline loops: CDR1 SGHDT, CDR2 YYEEEE. CDR3 length: 13 residues. The CDR3 region has the DNA TGTGCCAGCAGCCGAGACAGAACCTACGAGCAGTACTTC. Protein product: CASSRDRTYEQYF. Full variable domain (outside the CDR3, taken from reference TRBV5-6 and TRBJ2-7): DAGVTQSPTHLIKTRGQQVTLRCSPKSGHDTVSWYQQALGQGPQFIFQYYEEEERQRGNFPDRFSGHQFPNYSSELNVNALLLGDSALYLCASSRDRTYEQYFGPGTRLTVT.

CDR3 protein: CATTPRASVFGEQFF. The DNA for the CDR3 is TGTGCCACGACGCCAAGGGCCTCTGTTTTCGGTGAGCAGTTCTTC. The chain combines TRBV6-1 with TRBJ2-1; D gene uncertain. This CDR3 spans 15 amino acids. From germline, CDR1 is MNHNS and CDR2 SASEGT. V lost 10 bases, J lost 9 bases, and 25 bases lay in between.

The J gene is TRBJ1-2, the V gene TRBV7-9; TRBD1 is a possible D gene (6 bases). Germline V gene data show CDR1 as SEHNR and CDR2 as FQNEAQ (reference sequence). V was pared by 5 bases and J by 3 bases, with 13 bases between. The CDR3 extends over 14 amino acids. This chain's CDR3 is CASSPGEGDYGYTF. CDR3 nucleotide sequence: TGTGCCAGCAGCCCCGGGGAGGGGGACTATGGCTACACCTTC.

This sequence joins TRBV28 and TRBJ1-3; D gene unclear. V lost 2 bases and J 0 bases, leaving 8 bases between the germline ends. Germline CDR1 reads MDHEN; CDR2 reads SYDVKM. This CDR3 contains 15 residues. The CDR3, as DNA: TGTGCCAGCAGTTTACAGCTCCTCTCTGGAAACACCATATATTTT. Protein: CASSLQLLSGNTIYF.

The chain has TRBV5-1 and TRBJ2-1; maybe TRBD1 (5 bases). Deletions cut 5 bases from V and 6 bases from J, with 21 bases between. This CDR3 is built from 16 residues. Germline V gene data show CDR1 as SGHRS and CDR2 as YFSETQ. The CDR3 DNA reads as TGCGCCAGCAGACTCCGACAGCAACTTCTCCGCAATGAGCAGTTCTTC. Translation: CASRLRQQLLRNEQFF.

The chain is built from TRBV5-4 and TRBJ2-7; 8 nucleotides line up with TRBD2. Germline V gives CDR1 SGHNT, CDR2 YYREEE (reference sequence). This CDR3 comprises 15 residues. After removal of 4 bases from V and 2 bases from J, the junction contained 8 bases not matched to a gene. The DNA of the CDR3 is TGTGCCAGCAGCCTAGGGACTAGAGAGGCCTACGAGCAGTACTTC. Protein: CASSLGTREAYEQYF.